A selection of T cell receptor beta chains follows, all from one sample in a study of post-analysis software for immune sequencing data. Each CDR3 protein gets one entry after TCRdb re-called the PCR reads with MiXCR. The table includes about 680,000 distinct CDR3 sequences, around 64% detected once. The sample consisted of blood. These TCRs come from a girl aged 2-10 years with multiple sclerosis. Both conserved end residues are part of each CDR3. The D gene is left open where the match is weak. Size tells how often a clone was seen (once, few, many) or the class of an expanded clone, and some rows leave it out.

>TRBD2|TRBV15|TRBJ2-1|few
TGTGCCACCAGCAGGGGACTAGCGGGAAGTGACAATGAGCAGTTCTTC
CATSRGLAGSDNEQFF
>TRBD1|TRBV7-9|TRBJ2-1|NA
TGTGCCAGCAGCTTAAGGACAGGGACCCCCTACAATGAGCAGTTCTTC
CASSLRTGTPYNEQFF
>NA|TRBV6-2/TRBV6-3|TRBJ2-7|NA
TGTGCCAGCAGTTACTCGAACCATTACGAGCAGTACTTC
CASSYSNHYEQYF
>NA|TRBV6-2/TRBV6-3|TRBJ2-3|NA
TGTGCCAGCAGTCCCTCAAGGTTGAGAGATACGCAGTATTTT
CASSPSRLRDTQYF
>TRBD1|TRBV12-5|TRBJ2-7|NA
TGTGCTAGTGGTTTGATCGACAGGGGGCTAGGTGGGCCAGGAATCTACGAGCAGTACTTC
CASGLIDRGLGGPGIYEQYF
>NA|TRBV7-2|TRBJ2-1|NA
TGTGCCAGCAAAAGCCCCAACTCCTACAATGAGCAGTTCTTC
CASKSPNSYNEQFF
>NA|TRBV27|TRBJ2-4|NA
TGTGCCAGCAGTGAAACGACACCCTTGATAGCCAAAAACATTCAGTACTTC
CASSETTPLIAKNIQYF
>TRBD2|TRBV20-1|TRBJ2-4|NA
TGCAGTGCTAGCTTGGGGGGGTCCAAAAACATTCAGTACTTC
CSASLGGSKNIQYF
>TRBD1|TRBV10-3|TRBJ1-2|NA
TGTGCCATCAGTGAGTCGTTGCCGGGACAGGGGACTGGCTACACCTTC
CAISESLPGQGTGYTF
>NA|TRBV29-1|TRBJ2-3|NA
TGCAGCGTTGAGCTCCAGGGAACCGATACGCAGTATTTT
CSVELQGTDTQYF
>TRBD2|TRBV20-1|TRBJ2-3|few
TGCAGTGCTACCCCTAGCGGGGTGGATACGCAGTATTTT
CSATPSGVDTQYF
>TRBD2|TRBV4-1|TRBJ2-1|few
TGCGCCAGCAGCTTCAGTAGCGGGAGTAGGTACAATGAGCAGTTCTTC
CASSFSSGSRYNEQFF
>NA|TRBV7-9|TRBJ2-2|NA
TGTGCCAGCAGCTTGTCAGGGGCTGGCACCGGGGAGCTGTTTTTT
CASSLSGAGTGELFF
>NA|TRBV5-1|TRBJ1-4|NA
TGCGCCAGCAGCTTGACCGACAGGATTGGGGGAGAAAAACTGTTTTTT
CASSLTDRIGGEKLFF
>TRBD1|TRBV12-3/TRBV12-4|TRBJ1-2|few
TGTGCCAGCAGTGGGGACAGCTATGGCTACACCTTC
CASSGDSYGYTF
>TRBD2|TRBV9|TRBJ2-7|NA
TGTGCCAGCAGCCGGGGGGGGGGCCGAGTATTGTCCGAGCAGTACTTC
CASSRGGGRVLSEQYF
>NA|TRBV12-3/TRBV12-4|TRBJ2-3|NA
TGTGCCAGCAGGCATCCAGGGACAGATACGCAGTATTTT
CASRHPGTDTQYF
>NA|TRBV29-1|TRBJ2-1|NA
TGCAGCGTTCCGTCTCCGGGCCATGATGAGCAGTTCTTC
CSVPSPGHDEQFF
>TRBD1|TRBV20-1|TRBJ1-5|NA
TGCAGCTCCACAGGGGGTAGCAATCAGCCCCAGCATTTT
CSSTGGSNQPQHF
>TRBD1|TRBV15|TRBJ1-5|NA
TGTGCCACCAGCGCAGGACAGGGTCTGGTTCAGCCCCAGCATTTT
CATSAGQGLVQPQHF
>NA|TRBV4-1|TRBJ2-5|NA
TGCGCCAGCAGCCAAGATAGGGAACTAGTGTGGTTACAAGAGACCCAGTACTTC
CASSQDRELVWLQETQYF
>NA|TRBV24-1|TRBJ1-6|NA
TGTGCCACCAGTGATGAAGGGAGCTCCTATAATTCACCCCTCCACTTT
CATSDEGSSYNSPLHF
>NA|TRBV7-9|TRBJ1-2|NA
TGTGCCAGCAGCTTTGGAGGGTACTATGGCTACACCTTC
CASSFGGYYGYTF
>TRBD2|TRBV29-1|TRBJ2-1|NA
TGCAGCCGGGGGACTAGCGGCAATGAGCAGTTCTTC
CSRGTSGNEQFF
>NA|TRBV11-2|TRBJ2-3|few
TGTGCCAGCAGCTCCGTTAAACTGGCACCTTCGGATACGCAGTATTTT
CASSSVKLAPSDTQYF
>NA|TRBV6-5|TRBJ1-1|NA
TGTGCCAGCAGTCCGACCGATCTTCTCCACGCGGGAGCTTTCTTT
CASSPTDLLHAGAFF
>TRBD2|TRBV9|TRBJ2-3|NA
TGTGCCAGCAGCCCCCTGGGGACTAGCGGGAGTTCAGATACGCAGTATTTT
CASSPLGTSGSSDTQYF
>TRBD2|TRBV29-1|TRBJ2-5|NA
TGCAGCGTCGCCGGGACTAGCGTAGAGACCCAGTACTTC
CSVAGTSVETQYF
>NA|TRBV29-1|TRBJ2-1|NA
TGCAGCATTGAGGCTGGGAGCTCCTACAATGAGCAGTTCTTC
CSIEAGSSYNEQFF
>NA|TRBV3-1|TRBJ2-5|NA
TGTGCCAGCGGACCATCGTGGAGGGGAGATCAAGAGACCCAGTACTTC
CASGPSWRGDQETQYF
>NA|TRBV29-1|TRBJ2-5|NA
TGCAGCGTTGGAGCCAGGACCCAGAGAGGAGAGACCCAGTACTTC
CSVGARTQRGETQYF
>TRBD2|TRBV5-1|TRBJ2-1|NA
TGCGCCAGCAGCTGGGGGGTGACTAGCGGGAGGTCCAATGAGCAGTTCTTC
CASSWGVTSGRSNEQFF
>TRBD1|TRBV7-9|TRBJ2-3|few
TGTGCCAGCAGCTTAGCGACAGGGTATAGCACAGATACGCAGTATTTT
CASSLATGYSTDTQYF
>TRBD1|TRBV12-3/TRBV12-4|TRBJ1-1|NA
TGTGCCAGCAGTATACTCCGGGACAGGAACACTGAAGCTTTCTTT
CASSILRDRNTEAFF
>TRBD2|TRBV3-1|TRBJ2-1|NA
TGTGCCAGCAGCCAATGGACAGGGGGACTAGCGGGACTTGGCAATGAGCAGTTCTTC
CASSQWTGGLAGLGNEQFF
>TRBD2|TRBV12-3/TRBV12-4|TRBJ2-1|NA
TGTGCCAGCAGTGAGATAGCGGGGGGGCGTGAGCAGTTCTTC
CASSEIAGGREQFF
>NA|TRBV2|TRBJ2-3|few
TGTGCCAGCAGTGAGGGGGGAAATACGCAGTATTTT
CASSEGGNTQYF
>NA|TRBV25-1|TRBJ2-7|once
TGTGCCAGCAGTGAAATGTGGTCACAGTACTTC
CASSEMWSQYF
>NA|TRBV4-2|TRBJ1-1|few
TGTGCCAGCAGCCAAGCGGGGATGAACACTGAAGCTTTCTTT
CASSQAGMNTEAFF
>NA|TRBV9|TRBJ2-3|few
TGTGCCAGCAGCGTAGGTCGTCGTCCAGATACGCAGTATTTT
CASSVGRRPDTQYF
>NA|TRBV7-2|TRBJ1-1|NA
TGTGCCAGCAGCCCAGGGGCGTCCGGGTTGAACACTGAAGCTTTCTTT
CASSPGASGLNTEAFF
>NA|TRBV29-1|TRBJ2-7|NA
TGCAGCGCAGATGACGGTGGGGGCTCCTACGAGCAGTACTTC
CSADDGGGSYEQYF
>NA|TRBV3-1|TRBJ2-3|NA
TGTGCCAGCCAAGGGACCGACAGACTCAGCACAGATACGCAGTATTTT
CASQGTDRLSTDTQYF
>TRBD2|TRBV9|TRBJ2-7|few
TGTGCCAGCAGCGTAGAATTCTTCGGGAGGGCCTCCTACGAGCAGTACTTC
CASSVEFFGRASYEQYF
>NA|TRBV29-1|TRBJ1-1|NA
TGCAGCGTTGTGGAACAGAACACTGAAGCTTTCTTT
CSVVEQNTEAFF
>NA|TRBV27|TRBJ2-7|NA
TGTGCCAGCAGAAGGGGGAACGAGCAGTACTTC
CASRRGNEQYF
>NA|TRBV11-2|TRBJ1-2|NA
TGTGCCAGCAGCTTAGACTTGTTAGTTAACTATGGCTACACCTTC
CASSLDLLVNYGYTF
>TRBD1|TRBV15|TRBJ1-1|NA
TGTGCCACCAGCAGAGATAGGGGACAGGTGAACCCTGAAGCTTTCTTT
CATSRDRGQVNPEAFF
>NA|TRBV7-6|TRBJ2-1|few
TGTGCCAGCAGCTTACTCCCCGAAAGTCACAATGAGCAGTTCTTC
CASSLLPESHNEQFF
>NA|TRBV9|TRBJ1-1|NA
TGTGCCAGCAGCGTTGGTCTGGGAGGGTTGAACACTGAAGCTTTCTTT
CASSVGLGGLNTEAFF
>NA|TRBV11-2|TRBJ2-1|NA
TGTGCCAGCAGCCCAATAGCGGTAGTTGAAGGGGAGCAGTTCTTC
CASSPIAVVEGEQFF
>NA|TRBV6-2/TRBV6-3|TRBJ2-7|NA
TGTGCCAGAAGTTACGGACAGACCCTCTACGAGCAGTACTTC
CARSYGQTLYEQYF
>NA|TRBV20-1|TRBJ2-4|NA
TGCAGTGCTAGAGATTCCGGCATTCAGTACTTC
CSARDSGIQYF
>NA|TRBV12-3/TRBV12-4|TRBJ1-1|NA
TGTGCCAGCAGGACAAGCCTTCGTGCTTTCTTT
CASRTSLRAFF
>NA|TRBV12-3/TRBV12-4|TRBJ2-7|NA
TGTGCCAGCAGTTTTCCAAGAGACGAGCAGTACTTC
CASSFPRDEQYF